This T cell receptor (beta chain) was identified in a study of identical twins. Study findings and constraints: Low generation-probability sequences were in excess among twin-shared out-of-frame alpha sequences.

The V segment lost 5 bases and the J segment 0 bases; nucleotides outside the gene matches: 5. CDR3 length: 14 amino acids. Per the germline V gene, CDR1 is DFQATT and CDR2 is SNEGSKA (reference sequence). TCRdb passed the 5' RACE reads through MiXCR, listing each CDR3 protein once. Of roughly 720,000 distinct CDR3 sequences listed, 15% to 20% are singletons. This clonotype has a handful of counts. Its target is not known. This same sample was also part of a study on T cells expressing NK-cell markers.

The V gene is TRBV20-1, the J gene TRBJ2-3, with TRBD2 identical over 7 bases. The source material was PBMCs. The TCR sequence derives from a woman aged 18-29 years in good health. The CDR3 DNA reads as TGCAGTGCTGTACTAGCGAGAAGCACAGATACGCAGTATTTT. This sequence encodes CSAVLARSTDTQYF.